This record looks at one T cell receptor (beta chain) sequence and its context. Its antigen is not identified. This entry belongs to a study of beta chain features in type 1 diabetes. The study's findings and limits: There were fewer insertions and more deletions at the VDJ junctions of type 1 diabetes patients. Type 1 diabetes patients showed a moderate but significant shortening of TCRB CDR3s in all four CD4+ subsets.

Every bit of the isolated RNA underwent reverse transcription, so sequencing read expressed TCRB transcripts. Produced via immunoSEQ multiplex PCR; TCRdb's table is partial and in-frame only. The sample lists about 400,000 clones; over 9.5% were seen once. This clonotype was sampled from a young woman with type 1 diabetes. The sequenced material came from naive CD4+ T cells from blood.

CDR3 protein: CASSLGTGLPIGQYF. The CDR3 coding sequence is TGTGCCAGCAGCCTGGGGACAGGGTTACCTATTGGGCAGTACTTC. The V and J genes are TRBV14 and TRBJ2-7; TRBD1 agrees at 9 bases. Trimming cost V 4 bases and J 9 bases; bases outside gene matches: 13. This CDR3 has 15 residues. Germline V gene data show CDR1 as SGHDN and CDR2 as FVKESK.